These T cell receptor beta chains were read from a single sample in a study of T cell clonotyping in hematopoietic cell transplantation. Assay: immunoSEQ multiplex PCR; the TCRdb copy retains only in-frame clones and omits some. The sample holds more than 65,000 clones, 94% seen once. What was sequenced was peripheral blood mononuclear cells. These TCRs come from a man aged 50 to 60 in good health. Some clones in this sample may be carry-over from other donors' samples. The CDR3 runs from the conserved cysteine through the conserved F or W. Fields, in order: D gene, J gene, V gene, clone size, CDR3 protein, CDR3 DNA. The D gene is left open where the match is weak. Clone sizes are given selectively: once, few, many, or a class where the clone is expanded.

D gene: NA; J gene: TRBJ2-7; V gene: TRBV28; clone size: NA; CDR3 protein: CASSPPRGIYEQYF; CDR3 DNA: TGTGCCAGCAGCCCGCCGAGGGGCATCTACGAGCAGTACTTC
D gene: TRBD2; J gene: TRBJ2-3; V gene: TRBV5-1; clone size: NA; CDR3 protein: CASTRLAGEPTDTQYF; CDR3 DNA: TGCGCCAGCACCCGTCTAGCGGGGGAACCCACAGATACGCAGTATTTT
D gene: TRBD1; J gene: TRBJ1-5; V gene: TRBV28; clone size: NA; CDR3 protein: CASSFDRDADQPQHF; CDR3 DNA: TGTGCCAGCAGTTTCGACAGGGACGCCGATCAGCCCCAGCATTTT
D gene: TRBD1; J gene: TRBJ2-5; V gene: TRBV7-2; clone size: NA; CDR3 protein: CASSTQTGRETQYF; CDR3 DNA: TGTGCCAGCAGCACTCAGACAGGGAGAGAGACCCAGTACTTC
D gene: NA; J gene: TRBJ2-7; V gene: TRBV7-2; clone size: NA; CDR3 protein: CASSPRGDSNYEQYF; CDR3 DNA: TGTGCCAGCAGCCCTAGGGGGGACAGCAACTACGAGCAGTACTTC
D gene: TRBD1; J gene: TRBJ2-7; V gene: TRBV10-3; clone size: NA; CDR3 protein: CAIRGTGNSYEQYF; CDR3 DNA: TGTGCCATCAGGGGGACAGGCAACTCCTACGAGCAGTACTTC
D gene: NA; J gene: TRBJ2-7; V gene: TRBV5-4; clone size: NA; CDR3 protein: CASSPGGTGWYEQYF; CDR3 DNA: TGTGCCAGCAGCCCCGGGGGAACAGGGTGGTACGAGCAGTACTTC
D gene: NA; J gene: TRBJ2-5; V gene: TRBV7-2; clone size: NA; CDR3 protein: CASSLVGSQETQYF; CDR3 DNA: TGTGCCAGCAGCTTAGTCGGCAGCCAAGAGACCCAGTACTTC
D gene: TRBD2; J gene: TRBJ2-1; V gene: TRBV19; clone size: NA; CDR3 protein: CASSPRDSGGSYNEQFF; CDR3 DNA: TGTGCCAGTAGTCCAAGGGATAGCGGGGGGTCCTACAATGAGCAGTTCTTC
D gene: NA; J gene: TRBJ2-3; V gene: TRBV5-1; clone size: NA; CDR3 protein: CASSPPGPATSTDTQYF; CDR3 DNA: TGCGCCAGCAGCCCTCCGGGCCCCGCCACAAGCACAGATACGCAGTATTTT
D gene: NA; J gene: TRBJ1-5; V gene: TRBV19; clone size: many; CDR3 protein: CASSIGIQPQHF; CDR3 DNA: TGTGCCAGTAGTATAGGGATTCAGCCCCAGCATTTT
D gene: NA; J gene: TRBJ1-1; V gene: TRBV28; clone size: NA; CDR3 protein: CASSLWDSRGGNEAFF; CDR3 DNA: TGTGCCAGCAGCCTATGGGACTCTCGAGGAGGTAATGAAGCTTTCTTT
D gene: TRBD2; J gene: TRBJ2-1; V gene: TRBV4-1; clone size: NA; CDR3 protein: CASSQESGSLAGYNEQFF; CDR3 DNA: TGCGCCAGCAGCCAAGAGTCGGGGTCACTAGCGGGCTACAATGAGCAGTTCTTC
D gene: TRBD2; J gene: TRBJ2-3; V gene: TRBV14; clone size: NA; CDR3 protein: CASSRTSGSGDTQYF; CDR3 DNA: TGTGCCAGCAGCCGCACTAGCGGGAGTGGTGATACGCAGTATTTT
D gene: TRBD2; J gene: TRBJ2-3; V gene: TRBV10-3; clone size: NA; CDR3 protein: CAISESASGYVQYF; CDR3 DNA: TGTGCCATCAGTGAGTCCGCTAGCGGCTATGTACAGTATTTT
D gene: NA; J gene: TRBJ1-5; V gene: TRBV5-8; clone size: once; CDR3 protein: CASSPRTPRNQPQHF; CDR3 DNA: TGTGCCAGCAGCCCCCGGACACCAAGGAATCAGCCCCAGCATTTT
D gene: NA; J gene: TRBJ2-7; V gene: TRBV28; clone size: NA; CDR3 protein: CASSPWGTNEQYF; CDR3 DNA: TGTGCCAGCAGCCCCTGGGGGACGAACGAGCAGTACTTC
D gene: NA; J gene: TRBJ1-1; V gene: TRBV9; clone size: NA; CDR3 protein: CASSVSTGQGTEAFF; CDR3 DNA: TGTGCCAGCAGCGTGTCGACGGGGCAGGGCACTGAAGCTTTCTTT
D gene: TRBD2; J gene: TRBJ2-3; V gene: TRBV9; clone size: medium-sized; CDR3 protein: CASSTGTSDGTDTQYF; CDR3 DNA: TGTGCCAGCAGCACCGGGACTAGCGACGGCACAGATACGCAGTATTTT
D gene: TRBD1; J gene: TRBJ2-7; V gene: TRBV10-3; clone size: NA; CDR3 protein: CAISIQGVDFYEQYF; CDR3 DNA: TGTGCCATCAGTATACAGGGGGTGGATTTTTACGAGCAGTACTTC
D gene: NA; J gene: TRBJ1-2; V gene: TRBV19; clone size: NA; CDR3 protein: CASRGEGLLHYGYTF; CDR3 DNA: TGTGCCAGTAGAGGAGAGGGCCTACTTCACTATGGCTACACCTTC
D gene: TRBD2; J gene: TRBJ2-7; V gene: TRBV27; clone size: NA; CDR3 protein: CASSPFVVAGAYEQYF; CDR3 DNA: TGTGCCAGCAGTCCCTTCGTAGTAGCGGGAGCCTACGAGCAGTACTTC
D gene: NA; J gene: TRBJ1-1; V gene: TRBV19; clone size: NA; CDR3 protein: CASSIARASMNTEAFF; CDR3 DNA: TGTGCCAGTAGTATTGCCAGGGCGTCTATGAACACTGAAGCTTTCTTT
D gene: TRBD1; J gene: TRBJ2-7; V gene: TRBV28; clone size: NA; CDR3 protein: CASSFEDRAGEQYF; CDR3 DNA: TGTGCCAGCAGTTTTGAGGACAGGGCTGGCGAGCAGTACTTC
D gene: NA; J gene: TRBJ1-1; V gene: TRBV5-4; clone size: once; CDR3 protein: CASSSLLAGAEAFF; CDR3 DNA: TGTGCCAGCAGCTCCCTCTTAGCAGGGGCTGAAGCTTTCTTT
D gene: TRBD2; J gene: TRBJ2-2; V gene: TRBV28; clone size: NA; CDR3 protein: CASSSRIAGGPNTGELFF; CDR3 DNA: TGTGCCAGCAGTTCCCGTATAGCGGGAGGGCCTAACACCGGGGAGCTGTTTTTT
D gene: TRBD1; J gene: TRBJ1-2; V gene: TRBV19; clone size: NA; CDR3 protein: CASSTRGQVDYGYTF; CDR3 DNA: TGTGCCAGTAGTACCAGGGGACAGGTTGACTATGGCTACACCTTC
D gene: NA; J gene: TRBJ2-3; V gene: TRBV7-3; clone size: once; CDR3 protein: CASSLEWATDTQYF; CDR3 DNA: TGTGCCAGCAGCTTAGAATGGGCCACAGATACGCAGTATTTT
D gene: NA; J gene: TRBJ1-6; V gene: TRBV11-2; clone size: NA; CDR3 protein: CASNQPVDSALHF; CDR3 DNA: TGTGCCAGCAACCAACCAGTGGATTCTGCCCTCCACTTT